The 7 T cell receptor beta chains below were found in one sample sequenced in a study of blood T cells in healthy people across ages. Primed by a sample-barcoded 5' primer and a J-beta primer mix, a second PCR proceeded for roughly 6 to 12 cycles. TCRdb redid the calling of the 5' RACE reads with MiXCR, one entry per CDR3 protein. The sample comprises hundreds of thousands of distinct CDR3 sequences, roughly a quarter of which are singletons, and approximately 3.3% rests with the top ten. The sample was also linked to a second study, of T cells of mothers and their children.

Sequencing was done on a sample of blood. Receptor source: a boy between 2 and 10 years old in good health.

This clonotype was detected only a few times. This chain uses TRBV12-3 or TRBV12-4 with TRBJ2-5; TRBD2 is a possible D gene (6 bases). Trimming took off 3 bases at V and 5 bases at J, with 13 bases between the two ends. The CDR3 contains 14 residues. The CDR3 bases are TGTGCCAGCAGTTTGGAGGGGCGGATGGAGACCCAGTACTTC. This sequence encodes CASSLEGRMETQYF.

The DNA of the CDR3 is TGCAGTGCTAGCGGACGTCGAGCGGGAGGGATGAATACGCAGTATTTT. Translation gives CSASGRRAGGMNTQYF. The V gene is TRBV20-1, the J gene TRBJ2-3; 10 nucleotides match TRBD2. J gave up 7 bases and V 3 bases, and 13 bases lay outside the gene matches. Germline CDR1 is DFQATT and CDR2 is SNEGSKA (reference sequence). This CDR3 comprises 16 residues.

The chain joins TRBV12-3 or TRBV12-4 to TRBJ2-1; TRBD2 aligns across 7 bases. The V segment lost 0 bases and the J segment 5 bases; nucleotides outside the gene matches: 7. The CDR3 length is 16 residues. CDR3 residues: CASSLARLARNNEQFF. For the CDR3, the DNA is TGTGCCAGCAGTTTAGCAAGACTAGCAAGGAACAATGAGCAGTTCTTC.

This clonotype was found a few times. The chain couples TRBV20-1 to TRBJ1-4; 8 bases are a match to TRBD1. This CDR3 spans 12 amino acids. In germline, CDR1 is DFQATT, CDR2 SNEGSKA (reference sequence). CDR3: CRGGQGGEKLFF. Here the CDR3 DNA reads TGCAGGGGAGGACAGGGAGGCGAAAAACTGTTTTTT.

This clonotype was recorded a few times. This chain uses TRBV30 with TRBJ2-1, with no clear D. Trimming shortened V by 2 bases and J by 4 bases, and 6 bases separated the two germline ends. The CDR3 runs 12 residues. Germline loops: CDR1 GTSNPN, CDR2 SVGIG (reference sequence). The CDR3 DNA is TGTGCCTGGAGTCTACCTTACAATGAGCAGTTCTTC. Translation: CAWSLPYNEQFF.

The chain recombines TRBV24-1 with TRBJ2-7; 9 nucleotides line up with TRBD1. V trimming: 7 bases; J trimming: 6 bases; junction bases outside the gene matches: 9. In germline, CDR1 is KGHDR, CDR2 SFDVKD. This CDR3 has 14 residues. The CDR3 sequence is CATRNRGRSGEQYF. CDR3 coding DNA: TGTGCCACCAGAAACAGGGGGCGGAGTGGCGAGCAGTACTTC.

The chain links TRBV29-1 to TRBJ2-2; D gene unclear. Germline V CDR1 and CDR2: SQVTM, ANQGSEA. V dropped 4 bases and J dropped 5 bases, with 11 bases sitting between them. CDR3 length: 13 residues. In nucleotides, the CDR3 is TGCAGCGTTGCAAAGCTGAGGACCGGGGAGCTGTTTTTT. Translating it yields CSVAKLRTGELFF.